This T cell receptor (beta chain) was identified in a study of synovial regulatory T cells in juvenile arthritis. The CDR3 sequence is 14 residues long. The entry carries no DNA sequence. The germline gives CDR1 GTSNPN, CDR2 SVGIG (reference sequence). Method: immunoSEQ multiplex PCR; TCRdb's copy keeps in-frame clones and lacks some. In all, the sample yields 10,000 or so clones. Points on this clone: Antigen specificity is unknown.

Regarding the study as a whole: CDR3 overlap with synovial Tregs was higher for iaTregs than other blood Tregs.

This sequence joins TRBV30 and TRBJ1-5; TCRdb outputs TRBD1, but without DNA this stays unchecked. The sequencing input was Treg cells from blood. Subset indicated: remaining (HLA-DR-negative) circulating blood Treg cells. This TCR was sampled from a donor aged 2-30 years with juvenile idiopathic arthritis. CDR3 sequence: CAWSRGQLYQPQHF.